This T cell receptor beta chain originates from a study of blood T cell repertoires in COVID-19. At the level of the study: COVID-19 samples collected from the United States, Italy and Spain covered acute and convalescent phases.

CDR1 and CDR2 from the germline V gene are KGHSH and LQKENI. This CDR3 spans 14 amino acids. Trimming shortened V by 3 bases and J by 1 base, and 9 bases separated the two germline ends. The repertoire was sequenced with immunoSEQ multiplex PCR; TCRdb's copy has only in-frame clones and lacks some. The sample holds about 190,000 clones, about 80% seen once. Sequencing used peripheral blood. The chain has TRBV18 and TRBJ2-5; D perhaps matches TRBD2 (5 bases). The sequence came from a man aged 25-45 years with active or convalescent COVID-19. CDR3 loop: CASSPGLSQETQYF. The DNA of the CDR3 is TGTGCCAGCTCACCTGGACTTTCCCAAGAGACCCAGTACTTC. Complete variable domain (other parts from reference TRBV18 and TRBJ2-5): NAGVMQNPRHLVRRRGQEARLRCSPMKGHSHVYWYRQLPEEGLKFMVYLQKENIIDESGMPKERFSAEFPKEGPSILRIQQVVRGDSAAYFCASSPGLSQETQYFGPGTRLLVL.